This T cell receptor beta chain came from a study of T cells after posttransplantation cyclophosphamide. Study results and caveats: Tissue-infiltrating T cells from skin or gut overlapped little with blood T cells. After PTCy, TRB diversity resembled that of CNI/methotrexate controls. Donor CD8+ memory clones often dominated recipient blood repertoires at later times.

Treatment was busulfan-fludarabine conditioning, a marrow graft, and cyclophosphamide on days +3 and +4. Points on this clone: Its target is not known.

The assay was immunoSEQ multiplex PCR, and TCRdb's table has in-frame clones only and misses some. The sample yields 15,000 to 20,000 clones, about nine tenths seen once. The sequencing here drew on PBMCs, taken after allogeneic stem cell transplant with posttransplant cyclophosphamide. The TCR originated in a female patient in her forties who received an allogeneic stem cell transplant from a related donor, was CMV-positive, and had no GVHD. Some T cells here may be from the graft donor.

DNA for the CDR3: TGTGCCAGCAGTTTAGGGATAAGCGGGAGGGCTCTCGAGCAGTACTTC. Its translation: CASSLGISGRALEQYF. The rearrangement links TRBV28 to TRBJ2-7; 10 bases are a match to TRBD2. This CDR3 comprises 16 residues. The germline V gene has CDR1 MDHEN and CDR2 SYDVKM. The junction had 10 bases not matched to a gene; V was cut back by 2 bases and J by 6 bases.